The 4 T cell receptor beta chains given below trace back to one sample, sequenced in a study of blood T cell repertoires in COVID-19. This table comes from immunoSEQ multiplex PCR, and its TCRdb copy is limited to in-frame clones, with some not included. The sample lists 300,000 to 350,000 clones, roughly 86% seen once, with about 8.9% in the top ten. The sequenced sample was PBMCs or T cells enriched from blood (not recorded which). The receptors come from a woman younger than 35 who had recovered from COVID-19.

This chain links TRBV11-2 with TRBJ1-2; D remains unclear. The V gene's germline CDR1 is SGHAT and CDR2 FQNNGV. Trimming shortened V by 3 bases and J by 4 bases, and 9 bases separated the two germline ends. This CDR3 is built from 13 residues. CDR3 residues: CASSFGETYGYTF. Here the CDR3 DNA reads TGTGCCAGCAGCTTCGGGGAAACCTATGGCTACACCTTC.

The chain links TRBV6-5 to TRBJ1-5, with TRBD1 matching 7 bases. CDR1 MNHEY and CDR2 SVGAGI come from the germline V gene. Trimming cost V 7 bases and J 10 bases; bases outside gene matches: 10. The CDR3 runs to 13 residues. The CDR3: CASTGTEHLPQHF. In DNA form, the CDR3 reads TGTGCCAGCACCGGGACAGAGCATTTACCCCAGCATTTT.

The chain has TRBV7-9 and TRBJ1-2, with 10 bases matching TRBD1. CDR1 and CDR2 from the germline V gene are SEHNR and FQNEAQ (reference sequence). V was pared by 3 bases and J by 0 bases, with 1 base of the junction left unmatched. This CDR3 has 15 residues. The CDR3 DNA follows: TGTGCCAGCAGCTTCGGGACAGGGGCTAACTATGGCTACACCTTC. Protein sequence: CASSFGTGANYGYTF.

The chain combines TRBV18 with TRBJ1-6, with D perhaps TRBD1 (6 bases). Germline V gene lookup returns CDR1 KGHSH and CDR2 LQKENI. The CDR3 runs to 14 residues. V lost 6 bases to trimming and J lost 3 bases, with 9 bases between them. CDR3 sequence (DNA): TGTGCCAGCTCGCAGGGGTTCTATAATTCACCCCTCCACTTT. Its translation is CASSQGFYNSPLHF.